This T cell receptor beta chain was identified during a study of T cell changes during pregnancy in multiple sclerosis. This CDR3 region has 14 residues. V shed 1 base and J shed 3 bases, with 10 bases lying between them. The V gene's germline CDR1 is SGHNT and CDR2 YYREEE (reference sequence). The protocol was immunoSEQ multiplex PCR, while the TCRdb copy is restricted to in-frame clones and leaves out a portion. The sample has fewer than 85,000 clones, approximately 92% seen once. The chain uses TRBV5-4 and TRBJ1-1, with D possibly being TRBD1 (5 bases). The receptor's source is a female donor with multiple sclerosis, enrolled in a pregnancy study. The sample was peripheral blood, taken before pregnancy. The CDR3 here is CASSLQGRYTEAFF. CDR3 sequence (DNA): TGTGCCAGCAGCTTGCAGGGTCGGTACACTGAAGCTTTCTTT.